The present T cell receptor beta chain was sequenced within a study of blood T cell repertoires in COVID-19 (dated by TCRdb to between 2020 and 2021). At the level of the whole study: Samples covering the acute and convalescent phases of COVID-19 were provided by collaborators in the United States, Italy and Spain. The material from the prospective study consisted of cDNA or gDNA derived from T cells, B-cell-depleted T cells, or PBMCs. Deeply sampled blood TCRbeta repertoires from subjects exposed to, actively infected with, or recovered from COVID-19 were included in the dataset. The repertoires were released in a freely available public database intended as a resource for research on the immune response to SARS-CoV-2. Samples came from the ongoing ImmuneRACE study (first 160 participants) plus 1,254 subjects from 6 global collaborators. Nearly every sample came with metadata listing a de-identified subject ID, COVID-19 status, age in years and sex. HLA class I and class II types, where available, came from metadata supplied by the sample provider rather than from assay-based typing.

The immunoSEQ Assay, a bias-controlled multiplex PCR, was used to amplify TCRbeta CDR3 regions from genomic DNA. Under the source paper's analysis protocol: The number of nucleated cells in each sample was estimated by amplification of reference gene primers within the assay. To quantify the absolute abundance of each unique TCRbeta CDR3 rearrangement, sequence reads were collapsed and filtered. For each sample, productive Simpson clonality was calculated as the square root of Simpson's diversity index over productive rearrangements. Sourced from immuneACCESS, this table was stored by TCRdb with only in-frame sequences that have V and J called. A share of the clones is absent; for the studies checked, an unresolved V gene accounts for under half, and the remainder has no known explanation. V, J and clone size reflect that table, while D and trimming were determined from the DNA. The sample contains nearly 45,000 clones, 82% of them found a single time. The ten top clones hold around an eighth of the sample.

Whole blood was collected in K2EDTA tubes by collaborating institutions according to the institutions' own protocols. For TCRbeta analysis, collaborator samples were shipped as frozen whole blood, as isolated PBMCs, or as DNA extracted from either sample type. Unmatched junction bases come to 3, with V trimmed by 7 bases and J by 4 bases. Sequences SQVTM (CDR1) and ANQGSEA (CDR2) are obtained from the germline V gene. The CDR3 covers 12 residues, taking in both the cysteine and the phenylalanine. The DNA shown is the 36-base CDR3, in frame from base 1. Study-level results and caveats: How much clinical and demographic metadata was included differed by source and by participant, and the metadata was provided uncurated.

Regarding this clone: Its antigen has not been determined. Nothing much larger sits one base from this clone, and base qualities are not available.

The sequence is built from TRBV29-1 and TRBJ1-1, with 10 bases aligning to TRBD1. The receptor was isolated from a human donor in a cohort sampled during active COVID-19. Sequencing was done on a sample of peripheral blood. The CDR3 loop reads CSGRTGGTEAFF. The sequence in DNA is TGCAGCGGCCGGACAGGGGGCACTGAAGCTTTCTTT. The variable domain in full, with residues beyond the CDR3 obtained from the reference TRBV29-1 and TRBJ1-1 genes, is SAVISQKPSRDICQRGTSLTIQCQVDSQVTMMFWYRQQPGQSLTLIATANQGSEATYESGFVIDKFPISRPNLTFSTLTVSNMSPEDSSIYLCSGRTGGTEAFFGQGTRLTVV.